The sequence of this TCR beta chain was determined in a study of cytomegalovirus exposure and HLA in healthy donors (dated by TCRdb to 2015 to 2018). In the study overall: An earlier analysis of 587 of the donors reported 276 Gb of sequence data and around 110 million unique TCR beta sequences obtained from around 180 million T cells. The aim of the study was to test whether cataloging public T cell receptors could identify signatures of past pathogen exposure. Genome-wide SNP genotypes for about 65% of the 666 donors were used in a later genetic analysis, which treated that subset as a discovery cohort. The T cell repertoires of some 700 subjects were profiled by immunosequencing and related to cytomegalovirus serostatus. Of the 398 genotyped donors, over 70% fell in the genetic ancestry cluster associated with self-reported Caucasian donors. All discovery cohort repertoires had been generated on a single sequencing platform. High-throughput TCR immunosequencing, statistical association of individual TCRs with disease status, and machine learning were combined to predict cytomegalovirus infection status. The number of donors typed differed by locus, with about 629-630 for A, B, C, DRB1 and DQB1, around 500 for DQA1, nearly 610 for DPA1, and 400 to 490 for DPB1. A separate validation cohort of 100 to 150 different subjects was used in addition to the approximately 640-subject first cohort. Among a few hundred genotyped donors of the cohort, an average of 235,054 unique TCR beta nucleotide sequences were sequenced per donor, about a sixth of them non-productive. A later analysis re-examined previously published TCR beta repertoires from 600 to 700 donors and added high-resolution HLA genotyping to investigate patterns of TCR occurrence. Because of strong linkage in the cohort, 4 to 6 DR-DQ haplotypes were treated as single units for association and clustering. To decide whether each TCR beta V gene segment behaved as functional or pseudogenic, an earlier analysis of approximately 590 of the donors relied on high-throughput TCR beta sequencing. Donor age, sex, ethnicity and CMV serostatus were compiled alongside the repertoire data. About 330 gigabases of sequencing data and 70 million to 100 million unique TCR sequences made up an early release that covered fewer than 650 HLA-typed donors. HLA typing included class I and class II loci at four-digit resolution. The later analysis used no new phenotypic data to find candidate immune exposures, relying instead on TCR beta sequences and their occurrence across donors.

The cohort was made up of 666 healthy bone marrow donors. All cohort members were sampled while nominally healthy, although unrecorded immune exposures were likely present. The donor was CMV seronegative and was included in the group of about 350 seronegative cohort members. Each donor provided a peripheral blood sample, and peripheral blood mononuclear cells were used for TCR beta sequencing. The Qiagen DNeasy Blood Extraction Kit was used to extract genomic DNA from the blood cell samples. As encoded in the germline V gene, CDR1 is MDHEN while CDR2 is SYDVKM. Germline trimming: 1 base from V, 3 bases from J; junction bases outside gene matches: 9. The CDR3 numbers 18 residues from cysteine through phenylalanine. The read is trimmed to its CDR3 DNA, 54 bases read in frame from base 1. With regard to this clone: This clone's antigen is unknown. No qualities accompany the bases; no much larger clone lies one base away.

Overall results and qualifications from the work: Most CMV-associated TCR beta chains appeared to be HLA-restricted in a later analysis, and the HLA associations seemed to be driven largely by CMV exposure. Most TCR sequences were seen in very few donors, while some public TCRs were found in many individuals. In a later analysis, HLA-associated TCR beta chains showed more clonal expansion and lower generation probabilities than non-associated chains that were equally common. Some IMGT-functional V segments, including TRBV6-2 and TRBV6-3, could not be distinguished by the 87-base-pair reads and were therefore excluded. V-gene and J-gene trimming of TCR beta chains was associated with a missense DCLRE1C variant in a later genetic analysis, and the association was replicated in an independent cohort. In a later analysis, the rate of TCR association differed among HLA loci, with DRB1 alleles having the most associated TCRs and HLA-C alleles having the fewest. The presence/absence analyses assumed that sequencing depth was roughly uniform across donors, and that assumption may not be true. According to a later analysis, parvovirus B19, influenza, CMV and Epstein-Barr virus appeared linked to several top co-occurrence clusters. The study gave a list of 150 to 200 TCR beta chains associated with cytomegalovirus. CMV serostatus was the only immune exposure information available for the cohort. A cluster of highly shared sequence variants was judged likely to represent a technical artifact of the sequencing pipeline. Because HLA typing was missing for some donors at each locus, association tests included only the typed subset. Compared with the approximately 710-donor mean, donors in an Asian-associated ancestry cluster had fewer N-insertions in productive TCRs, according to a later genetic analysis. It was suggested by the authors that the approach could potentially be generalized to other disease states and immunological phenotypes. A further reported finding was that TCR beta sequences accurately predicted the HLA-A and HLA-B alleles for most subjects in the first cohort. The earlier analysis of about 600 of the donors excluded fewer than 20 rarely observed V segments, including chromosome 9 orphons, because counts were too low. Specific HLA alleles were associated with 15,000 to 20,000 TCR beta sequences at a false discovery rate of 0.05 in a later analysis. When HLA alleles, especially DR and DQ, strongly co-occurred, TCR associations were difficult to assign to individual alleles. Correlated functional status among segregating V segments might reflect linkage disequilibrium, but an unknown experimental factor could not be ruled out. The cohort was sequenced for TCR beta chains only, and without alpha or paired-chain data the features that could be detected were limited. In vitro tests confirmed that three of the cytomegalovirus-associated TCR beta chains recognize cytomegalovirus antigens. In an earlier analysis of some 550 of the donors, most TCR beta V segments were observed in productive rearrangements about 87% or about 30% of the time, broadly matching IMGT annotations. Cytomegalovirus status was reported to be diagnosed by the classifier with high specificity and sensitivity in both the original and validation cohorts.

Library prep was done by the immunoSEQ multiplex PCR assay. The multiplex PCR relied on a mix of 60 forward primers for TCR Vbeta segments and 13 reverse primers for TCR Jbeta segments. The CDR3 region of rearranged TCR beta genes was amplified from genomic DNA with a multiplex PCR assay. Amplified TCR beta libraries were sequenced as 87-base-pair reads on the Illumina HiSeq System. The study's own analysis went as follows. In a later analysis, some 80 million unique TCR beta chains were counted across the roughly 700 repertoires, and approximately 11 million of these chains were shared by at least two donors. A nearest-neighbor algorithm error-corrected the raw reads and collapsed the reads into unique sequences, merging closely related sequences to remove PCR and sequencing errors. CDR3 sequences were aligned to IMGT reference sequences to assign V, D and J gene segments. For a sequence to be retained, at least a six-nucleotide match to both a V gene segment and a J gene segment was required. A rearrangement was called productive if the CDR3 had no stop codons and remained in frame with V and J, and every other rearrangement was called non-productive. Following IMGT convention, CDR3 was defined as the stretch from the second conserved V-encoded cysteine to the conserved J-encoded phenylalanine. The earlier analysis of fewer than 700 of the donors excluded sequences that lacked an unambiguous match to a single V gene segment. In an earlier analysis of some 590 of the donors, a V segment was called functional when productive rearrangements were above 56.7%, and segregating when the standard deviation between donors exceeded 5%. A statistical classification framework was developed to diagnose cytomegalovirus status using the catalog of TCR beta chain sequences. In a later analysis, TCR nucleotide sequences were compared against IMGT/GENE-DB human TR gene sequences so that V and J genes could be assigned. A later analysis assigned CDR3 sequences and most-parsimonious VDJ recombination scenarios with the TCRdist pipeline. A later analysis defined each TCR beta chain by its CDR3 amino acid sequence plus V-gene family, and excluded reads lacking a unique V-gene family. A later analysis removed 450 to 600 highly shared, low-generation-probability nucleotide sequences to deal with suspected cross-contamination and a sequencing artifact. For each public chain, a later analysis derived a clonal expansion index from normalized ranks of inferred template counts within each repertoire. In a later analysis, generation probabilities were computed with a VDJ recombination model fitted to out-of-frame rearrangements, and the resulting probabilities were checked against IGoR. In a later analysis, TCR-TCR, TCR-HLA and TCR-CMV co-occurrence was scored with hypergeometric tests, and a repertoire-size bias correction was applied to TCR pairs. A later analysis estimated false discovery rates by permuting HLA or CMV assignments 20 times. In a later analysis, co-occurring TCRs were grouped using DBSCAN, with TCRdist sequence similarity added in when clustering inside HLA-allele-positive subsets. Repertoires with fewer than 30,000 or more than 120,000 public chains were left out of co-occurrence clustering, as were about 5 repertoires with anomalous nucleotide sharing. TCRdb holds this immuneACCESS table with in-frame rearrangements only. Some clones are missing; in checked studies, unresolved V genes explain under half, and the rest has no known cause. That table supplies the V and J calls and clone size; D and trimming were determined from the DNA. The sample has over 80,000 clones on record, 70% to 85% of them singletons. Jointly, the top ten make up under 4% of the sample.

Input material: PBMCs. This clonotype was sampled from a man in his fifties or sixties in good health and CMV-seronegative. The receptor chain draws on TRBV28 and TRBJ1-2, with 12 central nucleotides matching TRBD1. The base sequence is TGTGCCAGCAGTTTATTGAGGGGACAGGGGGCCAGGGACTATGGCTACACCTTC. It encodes CASSLLRGQGARDYGYTF.